The 17 T cell receptor beta chains in this list originate from one sample, sequenced in a study of T cell changes during pregnancy in multiple sclerosis. Repertoires were generated with immunoSEQ multiplex PCR, while TCRdb's copy carries only in-frame clones and drops some. The data hold 20,000 to 25,000 clones, with approximately 87% observed a single time. The material was CD8+ T cells from peripheral blood mononuclear cells, obtained before pregnancy. These receptor sequences come from a female donor with multiple sclerosis, enrolled in a pregnancy study.

The rearrangement joins TRBV2 to TRBJ1-5; D is uncertain. V was pared by 6 bases and J by 0 bases, with 12 bases between. Germline CDR1 reads SNHLY; CDR2 reads FYNNEI. This CDR3 is built from 15 residues. CDR3 bases: TGTGCCAGCAGGTCCCCCGGGTTTAGCAATCAGCCCCAGCATTTT. This sequence encodes CASRSPGFSNQPQHF.

The gene calls are TRBV14 and TRBJ2-7; 10 bases line up with TRBD2. CDR3 length equals 14 residues. The trim removed 4 bases at V and 2 bases at J, leaving 2 bases unmatched. Germline V gene sequence: CDR1 SGHDN, CDR2 FVKESK. CDR3: CASSPGTSAYEQYF. The CDR3 nucleotides are TGTGCCAGCAGCCCCGGGACTAGCGCCTACGAGCAGTACTTC.

J is TRBJ2-7 and V is TRBV4-1, with 8 bases fitting TRBD1. Germline CDR1 MGHRA, CDR2 YSYEKL. V lost 1 base, J lost 4 bases, and 6 bases stayed unmatched. CDR3 length: 15 amino acids. The CDR3 here is CASSQGGQVGYEQYF. In nucleotides, the CDR3 is TGCGCCAGCAGCCAAGGGGGACAGGTTGGGTACGAGCAGTACTTC.

The gene calls are TRBV4-1 and TRBJ1-5; 9 positions match TRBD1. CDR1 and CDR2 (germline): MGHRA, YSYEKL. V lost 4 bases, J lost 6 bases, and 4 bases stayed unmatched. The CDR3 sequence is 14 residues long. CDR3 loop: CASSPGQGSQPQHF. CDR3 coding DNA: TGCGCCAGCAGCCCAGGACAGGGGTCTCAGCCCCAGCATTTT.

V gene TRBV7-8 combines with J gene TRBJ2-7, with D possibly TRBD2 on 7 matching bases. The CDR3 runs to 14 residues. V was shortened by 0 bases and J by 4 bases, with 10 bases between the two germline ends. Per germline, CDR1 SGHVS and CDR2 FQNEAQ. The CDR3 is CASSLAGGGYEQYF. CDR3 nucleotides: TGTGCCAGCAGCTTAGCGGGAGGGGGGTACGAGCAGTACTTC.

The rearrangement uses TRBV4-2 and TRBJ1-2, with D tentatively TRBD1 (6 bases). V was pared by 1 base and J by 4 bases, with 16 bases between. The CDR3 runs to 16 residues. Germline loops: CDR1 LGHNA, CDR2 YNFKEQ. CDR3 loop: CASSQAIGGALYGYTF. The CDR3 nucleotides read TGTGCCAGCAGCCAAGCCATTGGGGGGGCACTCTATGGCTACACCTTC.

This clone has just a few counts. This chain uses TRBV27 with TRBJ2-1, with TRBD2 identical over 9 bases. Germline V CDR1 and CDR2: MNHEY, SMNVEV (reference sequence). V dropped 5 bases and J dropped 4; count of bases not matched to a gene: 12. CDR3 length: 17 residues. This chain's CDR3 is CASSPGRQAGGYNEQFF. For the CDR3, the DNA is TGTGCCAGCAGTCCGGGGCGTCAAGCGGGAGGTTACAATGAGCAGTTCTTC.

The rearrangement links TRBV7-8 to TRBJ2-1; 7 bases agree with TRBD2. Per the germline V gene, CDR1 is SGHVS and CDR2 is FQNEAQ. The V and J ends lost 3 bases and 6 bases, in that order; junction bases with no gene match: 14. CDR3 length: 17 amino acids. CDR3 nucleotide sequence: TGTGCCAGCAGCTTCCTCGGGGCTAGCGGTCCTATCAATGAGCAGTTCTTC. Encoded protein: CASSFLGASGPINEQFF.

A word on this clone: At one end the junction does not follow the germline gene, possibly because of a read error. The CDR3 DNA sequence: TGCGCCAGCAGCCAAGATAGAGAAGGGAACGGGGTCTTC. This encodes CASSQDREGNGVF. The gene calls are TRBV4-1 and TRBJ2-1; D is perhaps TRBD2 (5 bases). Germline loops: CDR1 MGHRA, CDR2 YSYEKL. The CDR3 is 13 residues long.

The V and J genes are TRBV29-1 and TRBJ2-3, with 7 bases identical to TRBD2. The CDR3 totals 15 residues. Trimming at V came to 1 base and at J to 4 bases, leaving 8 bases not matched to a gene. Looked up from germline, CDR1 is SQVTM and CDR2 is ANQGSEA. CDR3 region: CSVEGEEGRADTQYF. CDR3 nucleotide sequence: TGCAGCGTTGAAGGGGAGGAGGGGAGGGCAGATACGCAGTATTTT.

The chain employs TRBV5-1 and TRBJ2-1; D perhaps matches TRBD2 (5 bases). V lost 3 bases and J lost 4, with 14 bases in between. This CDR3 has 15 amino acids. CDR1 and CDR2 (germline): SGHRS, YFSETQ. The CDR3 region is CASSSLTPGYNEQFF. CDR3 nucleotides: TGCGCCAGCAGCTCGCTAACCCCGGGATACAATGAGCAGTTCTTC.

This chain uses TRBV5-1 with TRBJ2-1, with 15 bases fitting TRBD2. The CDR3 covers 15 residues. CDR1 and CDR2 (germline): SGHRS, YFSETQ. After removal of 4 bases from V and 7 bases from J, the junction contained 3 bases not matched to a gene. Written as DNA, the CDR3 is TGCGCCAGCAGCCCCGGGACTAGCGGGGGGAATGAGCAGTTCTTC. Translation: CASSPGTSGGNEQFF. The full variable domain, completed using reference TRBV5-1 and TRBJ2-1, is KAGVTQTPRYLIKTRGQQVTLSCSPISGHRSVSWYQQTPGQGLQFLFEYFSETQRNKGNFPGRFSGRQFSNSRSEMNVSTLELGDSALYLCASSPGTSGGNEQFFGPGTRLTVL.

The chain is built from TRBV28 and TRBJ2-4; TRBD1 is a possible D gene (5 bases). Germline V gene lookup returns CDR1 MDHEN and CDR2 SYDVKM. The CDR3 is 13 residues long. The germline V and J ends were trimmed by 3 bases and 5 bases, with 8 bases remaining between them. For the CDR3, the DNA is TGTGCCAGCAGTTTTCAGGGTCAAAACATTCAGTACTTC. Its translation is CASSFQGQNIQYF.

The chain links TRBV4-1 to TRBJ2-5; D is perhaps TRBD2 (5 bases). The CDR3 consists of 16 residues. The V end was cut by 0 bases, the J end by 0 bases, with 11 bases between. Germline-derived CDR1 and CDR2 are MGHRA and YSYEKL. CDR3 loop: CASSQEGGGYQETQYF. In nucleotides, the CDR3 is TGCGCCAGCAGCCAAGAAGGAGGCGGGTACCAAGAGACCCAGTACTTC.

CDR3 amino acids: CASSLLEGRADTQYF. The CDR3 coding sequence is TGTGCCAGCAGTTTATTGGAGGGGAGAGCAGATACGCAGTATTTT. The chain is built from TRBV27 and TRBJ2-3, with D possibly being TRBD2 (6 bases). Germline loops: CDR1 MNHEY, CDR2 SMNVEV (reference sequence). This CDR3 is built from 15 residues. V shed 1 base and J shed 4 bases, with 12 bases lying between them.

The rearrangement links TRBV30 to TRBJ2-3; the D is unclear. The germline V gene has CDR1 GTSNPN and CDR2 SVGIG (reference sequence). The CDR3 runs to 11 residues. V was pared by 8 bases and J by 8 bases, with 14 bases between. CDR3 in amino acids: CAHRDAVTQYF. DNA for the CDR3: TGTGCCCACCGAGACGCGGTTACGCAGTATTTT.

The genes are TRBV12-2 and TRBJ2-2; the table's D call of TRBD2 was not tested on the DNA. TRBV12-2 is a pseudogene locus. The CDR3 has 16 residues. The CDR3 region is CASRLAAGGRYGELFF. CDR3 nucleotide sequence: TGTGCAAGTCGCTTAGCTGCGGGAGGGCGTTACGGGGAGCTGTTTTTT.